The text below deals with one T cell receptor (beta chain). The antigen is undetermined. These data are taken from a study of tumor-infiltrating lymphocytes in primary liver carcinoma. Study in general: Enrolled patients were male and female, aged 30 to 69 years. Samples produced roughly 3.65 to 7.5 million productive TCRbeta reads, comparable across tissue types.

They got blood RNA out of unsorted whole blood and also pulled out germline DNA. Before surgery, approximately 4.2 milliliters of EDTA blood were taken. The V gene lost 6 bases and the J gene lost 1 base, with 9 bases spanning the gap. CDR3 length: 13 amino acids. In germline, CDR1 is MDHEN, CDR2 SYDVKM. Overall study results and limits: Tumor-adjacent and tumor-blood pairs overlapped less than tumor region pairs did.

Priming with a constant-region primer yielded TCR beta cDNA from about 540 ng total RNA. Slightly modified ARM-PCR served as the procedure for the TCR beta libraries. These libraries came from three rounds of nested multiplex PCR. TRBV1-TRBV30 forward primers paired with a C-beta reverse primer were used in the first two PCR rounds, which ran roughly 10 cycles each. TCRdb re-analysed the multiplex PCR reads in MiXCR, keeping a single row per CDR3 protein. This table has approximately 300,000 distinct CDR3 sequences, 60% to 80% appearing once. Sequencing was done on a sample of peripheral blood. The chain uses TRBV28 and TRBJ2-5; D call uncertain. The clonotype was recovered from a man aged 35 to 55 with primary liver carcinoma and hepatitis B virus infection. DNA of the CDR3: TGTGCCAGCAGCTTACCCCTCCAAGAGACCCAGTACTTC. Translated: CASSLPLQETQYF.